The 30 T cell receptor beta chains listed next were all sequenced from one sample in a study of neoadjuvant anti-PD-1 for oral cavity cancer. Assay: immunoSEQ multiplex PCR; the TCRdb copy retains only in-frame clones and omits some. This table has over 11,000 clones, around three quarters appearing once. Sequencing used PBMCs, obtained before nivolumab (anti-PD-1) treatment. Source of these receptors: a person aged 40-85 years with oral cavity squamous cell carcinoma.

This clone was observed a few times. This chain connects TRBV27 to TRBJ1-2, with D maybe TRBD1 (5 bases). Germline CDR1 reads MNHEY; CDR2 reads SMNVEV (reference sequence). This CDR3 comprises 15 residues. Trimming took off 8 bases at V and 8 bases at J, with 24 bases between the two ends. The CDR3 DNA follows: TGTGCCAGCCCCCGCAGGGCCCCTTGGTTAAGGGGCTACACCTTC. Amino acid sequence: CASPRRAPWLRGYTF.

The chain recombines TRBV6-6 with TRBJ1-5; 8 bases map to TRBD1. CDR1 is MNHNY, CDR2 SVGAGI, per germline (reference sequence). The CDR3 contains 14 residues. With 6 bases clipped from V and 5 bases from J, the junction kept 6 bases outside the gene matches. CDR3 region: CASSLGQGDQPQHF. In DNA, the CDR3 is TGTGCCAGCAGCCTAGGACAGGGAGATCAGCCCCAGCATTTT.

This chain connects TRBV27 to TRBJ1-1, with TRBD1 as a possible D gene (5 bases). The V gene's germline CDR1 is MNHEY and CDR2 SMNVEV (reference sequence). The V and J ends lost 10 bases and 2 bases respectively, with 17 bases between them. This CDR3 is built from 14 residues. CDR3 amino acids: CATQAGHRNTEAFF. CDR3 nucleotide sequence: TGTGCCACCCAAGCAGGACACCGAAACACTGAAGCTTTCTTT.

This clone was counted only a few times. The genes are TRBV14 and TRBJ1-2; D is uncertain. The V gene lost 1 base and the J gene lost 4 bases, with 7 bases spanning the gap. CDR1 SGHDN and CDR2 FVKESK come from the germline V gene. The CDR3 totals 13 residues. The CDR3 loop is CASSQAGPYGYTF. The CDR3 DNA is TGTGCCAGCAGCCAAGCGGGCCCCTATGGCTACACCTTC. The variable domain in full, with the rest retrieved from reference TRBV14 and TRBJ1-2, is EAGVTQFPSHSVIEKGQTVTLRCDPISGHDNLYWYRRVMGKEIKFLLHFVKESKQDESGMPNNRFLAERTGGTYSTLKVQPAELEDSGVYFCASSQAGPYGYTFGSGTRLTVV.

This chain links TRBV5-1 with TRBJ2-5; D remains ambiguous. Looked up from germline, CDR1 is SGHRS and CDR2 is YFSETQ. The ends were cut back, 2 bases at V and 2 bases at J, with 7 bases in the middle. The CDR3 spans 13 residues. The CDR3 loop reads CASSFRIQETQYF. The CDR3 region has the DNA TGCGCCAGCAGCTTCAGGATTCAAGAGACCCAGTACTTC.

This clone appeared once. The junction does not match germline at one end; this may be a read error. This chain uses TRBV7-7 with TRBJ2-1, with no clear D. There are 16 residues in the CDR3. Germline V gene lookup returns CDR1 SSHAT and CDR2 FNYEAQ (reference sequence). The CDR3 DNA is TGTGCTAGCAGCTTAGGCACTCCTGGCGTCGGCAATGAGCAGTTCTTC. Protein: CASSLGTPGVGNEQFF.

This clone has just a few counts. The chain combines TRBV27 with TRBJ2-7, with 7 bases fitting TRBD1. Germline trimming cut 5 bases from V and 2 bases from J; bases unmatched to any gene: 6. Per the germline V gene, CDR1 is MNHEY and CDR2 is SMNVEV (reference sequence). This CDR3 comprises 14 residues. CDR3 sequence: CASSPQTGPYEQYF. The CDR3 coding sequence is TGTGCCAGCAGTCCCCAGACAGGGCCCTACGAGCAGTACTTC.

The chain couples TRBV19 to TRBJ1-5; D remains ambiguous. Trimming took 2 bases from V and 3 from J, leaving 8 bases between them. This CDR3 spans 14 amino acids. Germline V gene sequence: CDR1 LNHDA, CDR2 SQIVND (reference sequence). The CDR3 here is CASSILGLNQPQHF. The CDR3 coding sequence is TGTGCCAGTAGTATACTGGGCCTCAATCAGCCCCAGCATTTT.

This chain joins TRBV19 and TRBJ1-5; no clear D gene. The CDR3 has 14 residues. Germline CDR1 is LNHDA and CDR2 is SQIVND (reference sequence). V shed 5 bases and J shed 0 bases, with 8 bases lying between them. The CDR3 loop reads CASSATSSNQPQHF. CDR3 bases: TGTGCCAGTAGTGCCACTTCTAGCAATCAGCCCCAGCATTTT.

The chain couples TRBV2 to TRBJ1-1; D is unclear. CDR3 length: 14 residues. Germline CDR1 SNHLY, CDR2 FYNNEI. The V and J ends lost 8 bases and 3 bases respectively, with 16 bases between them. The CDR3 DNA reads as TGTGCCAGCCCTCGGGGAGGGTGGGACACTGAAGCTTTCTTT. Translated, it gives CASPRGGWDTEAFF.

This rearrangement joins TRBV6-1 to TRBJ2-5; possibly TRBD2 for D (6 bases). The CDR3 is made up of 18 amino acids. With 0 bases removed from V and 5 bases from J, the gap between germline ends came to 22 bases. The V gene's germline CDR1 is MNHNS and CDR2 SASEGT. The CDR3 DNA reads as TGTGCCAGCAGTGAAGCGCAAGTCCGGCTAGCGCTTAGGGAGACCCAGTACTTC. Residues: CASSEAQVRLALRETQYF.

The chain combines TRBV7-9 with TRBJ2-3, with 8 bases matching TRBD2. The CDR3 runs 16 residues. Germline lookup yields CDR1 SEHNR and CDR2 FQNEAQ (reference sequence). Unmatched junction bases numbered 5, after V lost 3 bases and J lost 0 bases. The CDR3 nucleotides are TGTGCCAGCAGCTTCCCTATAGCGGGGAGCACAGATACGCAGTATTTT. Protein: CASSFPIAGSTDTQYF.

The rearrangement joins TRBV28 to TRBJ2-7; 9 positions match TRBD2. Germline assignment: CDR1 MDHEN and CDR2 SYDVKM. V was pared by 6 bases and J by 0 bases, with 6 bases of the junction left unmatched. CDR3 length equals 15 residues. The CDR3 coding sequence is TGTGCCAGCAGCCCTAGCGGGACGAGCTCCTACGAGCAGTACTTC. Its protein product is CASSPSGTSSYEQYF.

The chain couples TRBV19 to TRBJ2-3; a weak D match, TRBD1 (6 bases). The V and J ends lost 2 bases and 7 bases respectively, with 25 bases between them. Germline V lookup: CDR1 LNHDA, CDR2 SQIVND (reference sequence). The CDR3 has 18 amino acids. CDR3 residues: CASSIQIRTVQGSNTQYF. The CDR3 coding sequence is TGTGCCAGTAGTATACAAATTCGGACAGTTCAAGGCAGCAATACGCAGTATTTT.

The table lists this clone with a few counts. The chain joins TRBV18 to TRBJ1-2, with D perhaps matching TRBD1 (5 bases). The CDR3 is 13 amino acids. V dropped 3 bases and J dropped 3 bases, with 8 bases sitting between them. Germline-derived CDR1 and CDR2 are KGHSH and LQKENI. This CDR3 is CASSPQGDYGYTF. DNA for the CDR3: TGTGCCAGCTCACCCCAGGGTGACTATGGCTACACCTTC. The full variable domain, completed using reference TRBV18 and TRBJ1-2, is NAGVMQNPRHLVRRRGQEARLRCSPMKGHSHVYWYRQLPEEGLKFMVYLQKENIIDESGMPKERFSAEFPKEGPSILRIQQVVRGDSAAYFCASSPQGDYGYTFGSGTRLTVV.

The chain uses TRBV5-1 and TRBJ2-1, with D unclear. Germline V gives CDR1 SGHRS, CDR2 YFSETQ. Trimming took 4 bases from V and 0 from J, leaving 11 bases between them. This CDR3 spans 15 amino acids. CDR3 residues: CASSPESSSYNEQFF. As DNA, the CDR3 is TGCGCCAGCAGCCCCGAATCGAGCTCCTACAATGAGCAGTTCTTC.

The chain carries TRBV2 and TRBJ1-5, with 10 bases matching TRBD1. The CDR3 totals 15 residues. Germline V gives CDR1 SNHLY, CDR2 FYNNEI. V shed 7 bases, J shed 6 bases, and the junction held 9 bases outside the gene matches. CDR3 in DNA: TGTGCCAGCACGTCGCGACAGGGGGCCGGTCAGCCCCAGCATTTT. Translation: CASTSRQGAGQPQHF.

This clone has only one observation. The CDR3 sequence: CASRARAVSSPLHF. The CDR3 coding sequence is TGTGCCAGCAGGGCTAGGGCGGTGAGTTCACCCCTCCACTTT. The chain links TRBV6-5 to TRBJ1-6; no definite D call. V was pared by 6 bases and J by 9 bases, with 15 bases between. In germline, CDR1 is MNHEY, CDR2 SVGAGI. The CDR3 runs 14 residues.

This rearrangement joins TRBV4-1 to TRBJ2-7, with D possibly matching TRBD1 (5 bases). The length of the CDR3 is 13 residues. The V and J ends lost 4 bases and 2 bases respectively, with 9 bases between them. CDR1 MGHRA and CDR2 YSYEKL come from the germline V gene. The CDR3, as DNA: TGCGCCAGCAGCCTCCACAGGACCTACGAGCAGTACTTC. Amino acids: CASSLHRTYEQYF.

This rearrangement joins TRBV18 to TRBJ1-5; D uncertain. Deletions cut 1 base from V and 1 base from J, with 5 bases between. The CDR3 is 14 residues long. The germline V gene encodes CDR1 KGHSH and CDR2 LQKENI. CDR3 in DNA: TGTGCCAGCTCACCACAACGCAGCAATCAGCCCCAGCATTTT. Translating gives CASSPQRSNQPQHF.

The chain couples TRBV4-2 to TRBJ2-2, with 12 positions matching TRBD2. The CDR3 spans 17 residues. Germline CDR1 is LGHNA and CDR2 is YNFKEQ. Unmatched junction bases numbered 3, after V lost 4 bases and J lost 0 bases. The CDR3 sequence: CASSPGLAGTNTGELFF. The CDR3 bases are TGTGCCAGCAGCCCAGGACTAGCGGGGACGAACACCGGGGAGCTGTTTTTT.

The chain links TRBV2 to TRBJ2-5; 11 nucleotides match TRBD2. This CDR3 contains 15 residues. CDR1 and CDR2 (germline): SNHLY, FYNNEI. The J segment lost 3 bases and the V segment lost 6 bases, leaving 6 bases of the junction unmatched. The CDR3 DNA reads as TGTGCCAGCAGAAAAGAACTAGCGGGAGAAGAGACCCAGTACTTC. This encodes CASRKELAGEETQYF.

This chain connects TRBV18 to TRBJ1-6; 10 bases agree with TRBD1. Germline values: CDR1 KGHSH, CDR2 LQKENI. Trimming cost V 4 bases and J 8 bases; bases outside gene matches: 5. This CDR3 has 15 amino acids. The CDR3 reads CASSLLTGGDSPLHF. CDR3 in DNA: TGTGCCAGCTCACTTTTGACAGGGGGCGATTCACCCCTCCACTTT.

The V gene is TRBV7-2, the J gene TRBJ2-1; 8 bases map to TRBD1. In germline, CDR1 is SGHTA, CDR2 FQGNSA. V was pared by 1 base and J by 7 bases, with 3 bases of the junction left unmatched. The CDR3 extends over 14 amino acids. The CDR3 loop reads CASSLGTGGNEQFF. The CDR3 bases are TGTGCCAGCAGCTTAGGTACAGGGGGTAATGAGCAGTTCTTC.

The chain uses TRBV2 and TRBJ1-5; 8 bases match TRBD1. V gave up 4 bases and J gave up 5 bases; unmatched junction bases: 7. The CDR3 consists of 15 residues. The germline CDR1 and CDR2 sequences are SNHLY and FYNNEI. The CDR3 here is CASSVGTGGHQPQHF. The CDR3 DNA reads TGTGCCAGCAGTGTTGGAACAGGGGGTCATCAGCCCCAGCATTTT.

The chain uses TRBV2 and TRBJ2-7, with a tentative D call TRBD2 (7 bases). CDR1 is SNHLY, CDR2 FYNNEI, per germline. CDR3 length: 11 amino acids. The ends were cut back, 8 bases at V and 12 bases at J, with 17 bases in the middle. CDR3 nucleotide sequence: TGTGCCAGCGAGGGGGGGCAGGGTCGGTACTTC. Translated: CASEGGQGRYF. Full variable domain (outside the CDR3, taken from reference TRBV2 and TRBJ2-7): EPEVTQTPSHQVTQMGQEVILRCVPISNHLYFYWYRQILGQKVEFLVSFYNNEISEKSEIFDDQFSVERPDGSNFTLKIRSTKLEDSAMYFCASEGGQGRYFGPGTRLTVT.

This clone was counted once. V usage is TRBV28 and J usage is TRBJ1-4; D is perhaps TRBD1 (6 bases). V lost 3 bases to trimming and J lost 8 bases, with 22 bases between them. CDR3 length equals 17 residues. Per germline, CDR1 MDHEN and CDR2 SYDVKM. DNA of the CDR3: TGTGCCAGCAGTTTTCTTGCGGGGGCAGGCAACAGGGAAAAACTGTTTTTT. Its translation: CASSFLAGAGNREKLFF. Complete variable domain (other parts from reference TRBV28 and TRBJ1-4): DVKVTQSSRYLVKRTGEKVFLECVQDMDHENMFWYRQDPGLGLRLIYFSYDVKMKEKGDIPEGYSVSREKKERFSLILESASTNQTSMYLCASSFLAGAGNREKLFFGSGTQLSVL.

V usage is TRBV19 and J usage is TRBJ2-7, with D maybe TRBD1 (6 bases). This CDR3 is built from 13 residues. Germline CDR1 is LNHDA and CDR2 is SQIVND (reference sequence). V dropped 6 bases and J dropped 0 bases, with 9 bases sitting between them. In DNA, the CDR3 is TGTGCCAGTAGCAGGGACAACTCCTACGAGCAGTACTTC. Its protein is CASSRDNSYEQYF.

This clone was counted between two and nine times. The rearrangement joins TRBV19 to TRBJ1-1; D unclear. This CDR3 contains 14 residues. Trimming took off 5 bases at V and 1 base at J, with 11 bases between the two ends. Germline CDR1 reads LNHDA; CDR2 reads SQIVND (reference sequence). The CDR3 DNA reads as TGTGCCAGTAGTCCAAGGGTGGGGAACACTGAAGCTTTCTTT. This codes for CASSPRVGNTEAFF.

This chain links TRBV6-5 with TRBJ1-2, with D perhaps TRBD1 (5 bases). There are 14 residues in the CDR3. Trimming pared 2 bases from V and 8 bases from J, leaving 15 bases between. The germline V gene has CDR1 MNHEY and CDR2 SVGAGI. For the CDR3, the DNA is TGTGCCAGCAGTTACCTGGGACCCCAGAACGGCTACACCTTC. Protein sequence: CASSYLGPQNGYTF.